What follows are 32 T cell receptor beta chains derived from one specimen sequenced in a study of cytomegalovirus exposure and HLA in healthy donors. Both 60 Vbeta primers and 13 Jbeta primers went into the PCR. Clones were read by immunoSEQ multiplex PCR, and TCRdb kept only the in-frame ones, dropping some. The sample lists about 190,000 clones; around 87% were seen once. Sequences were obtained from PBMCs. The receptors were sampled from a woman aged 18-29 years in good health and CMV-seronegative.

This chain connects TRBV6-4 to TRBJ1-5, with 8 bases aligning to TRBD1. CDR3 size: 15 residues. CDR1 and CDR2 (germline): MRHNA, SNTAGT. Trimming took 3 bases from V and 2 from J; bases not matched to a gene: 3. The CDR3 DNA sequence: TGTGCCAGCAGTGAATCGACAGGGGGCAATCAGCCCCAGCATTTT. It specifies CASSESTGGNQPQHF.

The rearrangement joins TRBV28 to TRBJ1-6, with 7 nucleotides matching TRBD1. Germline V CDR1 and CDR2: MDHEN, SYDVKM. The V gene end was trimmed by 6 bases and the J gene end by 9 bases; junction bases not matched to a gene: 11. The CDR3 loop spans 15 amino acids. CDR3 sequence (DNA): TGTGCCAGCAGCGATGTACAGGGGATCGCTTCACCCCTCCACTTT. The encoded protein is CASSDVQGIASPLHF.

V usage is TRBV4-1 and J usage is TRBJ1-1; no firm D call. The CDR3 is 15 residues long. V lost 0 bases and J lost 0, with 8 bases in between. Germline CDR1 is MGHRA and CDR2 is YSYEKL. The CDR3 sequence is CASSQDVRVNTEAFF. The CDR3 DNA is TGCGCCAGCAGCCAAGATGTCCGGGTGAACACTGAAGCTTTCTTT.

This chain links TRBV6-6 with TRBJ2-3; 9 bases are shared with TRBD2. The CDR3 has 16 residues. V lost 2 bases and J lost 6; bases outside the gene matches: 9. CDR1 MNHNY and CDR2 SVGAGI come from the germline V gene (reference sequence). The CDR3 spells CASSYGAGGSRDTQYF. The CDR3 region has the DNA TGTGCCAGCAGTTACGGTGCGGGGGGGTCCCGGGATACGCAGTATTTT.

The chain recombines TRBV11-2 with TRBJ1-2; D is unresolved. Trimming pared 5 bases from V and 5 bases from J, leaving 18 bases between. Germline V gene sequence: CDR1 SGHAT, CDR2 FQNNGV. CDR3 length: 15 amino acids. The CDR3 region is CASSPPGGRMYGYTF. In DNA form, the CDR3 reads TGTGCCAGCAGCCCGCCCGGCGGGAGAATGTATGGCTACACCTTC.

The V and J genes are TRBV9 and TRBJ2-4, with 9 bases that match TRBD2. With V trimmed by 4 bases and J by 9 bases, 20 bases remained unmatched. The CDR3 is made up of 18 amino acids. Germline values: CDR1 SGDLS, CDR2 YYNGEE. CDR3 amino acids: CASSSGRASGAPLGIQYF. The DNA of the CDR3 is TGTGCCAGCAGCTCCGGGAGGGCTAGCGGGGCGCCTTTGGGCATTCAGTACTTC.

This chain connects TRBV2 to TRBJ2-6; TRBD1 matches 11 bases. Germline V lookup: CDR1 SNHLY, CDR2 FYNNEI. This CDR3 is built from 18 residues. V shed 6 bases, J shed 1 base, and the junction held 8 bases outside the gene matches. This CDR3 reads CASSLLGTGGSGANVLTF. CDR3 in DNA: TGTGCCAGCAGCCTACTCGGGACAGGGGGATCTGGGGCCAACGTCCTGACTTTC.

The chain combines TRBV2 with TRBJ2-5; 9 bases align to TRBD1. Germline values: CDR1 SNHLY, CDR2 FYNNEI. V dropped 5 bases and J dropped 7; count of bases not matched to a gene: 8. CDR3 length: 14 amino acids. As DNA, the CDR3 is TGTGCCAGCAGTCCTACCGGGACAGGGAGGACCCAGTACTTC. It specifies CASSPTGTGRTQYF.

Only one count was recorded for this clone. CDR3: CASSLAGQRTDTQYF. Here the CDR3 DNA reads TGTGCCAGCAGCTTAGCAGGACAACGCACAGATACGCAGTATTTT. The genes are TRBV7-8 and TRBJ2-3; a weak D match, TRBD1 (5 bases). The germline V gene encodes CDR1 SGHVS and CDR2 FQNEAQ. Trimming stripped 0 bases from V and 1 base from J, with 8 bases between. The CDR3 covers 15 residues.

The gene calls are TRBV4-3 and TRBJ2-3; 11 positions agree with TRBD2. Germline CDR1 and CDR2: LGHNA and YSLEER. V gave up 5 bases and J gave up 1 base; unmatched junction bases: 14. This CDR3 region has 19 residues. The CDR3 sequence is CASSGDGTSGREGTDTQYF. CDR3 nucleotides: TGCGCCAGCAGCGGGGACGGGACTAGCGGAAGGGAGGGCACAGATACGCAGTATTTT.

The V and J genes are TRBV14 and TRBJ1-4; tentatively, D is TRBD1 (6 bases). The germline CDR1 and CDR2 sequences are SGHDN and FVKESK. The V gene lost 2 bases and the J gene lost 6 bases, with 16 bases spanning the gap. This CDR3 contains 16 residues. The CDR3 nucleotides are TGTGCCAGCAGCCAACGCCAGGGGTGGGTGGATGAAAAACTGTTTTTT. This encodes CASSQRQGWVDEKLFF.

The V and J genes are TRBV6-1 and TRBJ2-7; tentative D call: TRBD1 (7 bases). The CDR3 contains 15 residues. V was pared by 6 bases and J by 0 bases, with 15 bases between. Germline lookup yields CDR1 MNHNS and CDR2 SASEGT. The CDR3 DNA sequence: TGTGCCAGCAGGCCCCGCGGGGACAGCTCCTACGAGCAGTACTTC. It specifies CASRPRGDSSYEQYF.

The rearrangement links TRBV6-5 to TRBJ2-1; D is unresolved. Trimming pared 4 bases from V and 0 bases from J, leaving 10 bases between. Germline CDR1 reads MNHEY; CDR2 reads SVGAGI. The CDR3 loop spans 15 amino acids. The CDR3 protein is CASSSHISSYNEQFF. The CDR3, as DNA: TGTGCCAGCAGTTCCCATATCAGCTCCTACAATGAGCAGTTCTTC.

V and J are TRBV13 and TRBJ1-3; no firm D call. The length of the CDR3 is 15 residues. V gave up 4 bases and J gave up 1 base, with 11 bases separating them. Germline V lookup: CDR1 PRHDT, CDR2 FYEKMQ (reference sequence). This CDR3 reads CASSSPWASGNTIYF. The CDR3 nucleotides read TGTGCCAGCAGCTCCCCTTGGGCTTCTGGAAACACCATATATTTT. The entire variable domain, with the rest obtained from reference TRBV13 and TRBJ1-3, is as follows: AAGVIQSPRHLIKEKRETATLKCYPIPRHDTVYWYQQGPGQDPQFLISFYEKMQSDKGSIPDRFSAQQFSDYHSELNMSSLELGDSALYFCASSSPWASGNTIYFGEGSWLTVV.

This rearrangement joins TRBV27 to TRBJ1-5; 10 nucleotides align to TRBD1. The CDR3 length is 19 residues. Unmatched junction bases numbered 16, after V lost 8 bases and J lost 0 bases. Germline assignment: CDR1 MNHEY and CDR2 SMNVEV (reference sequence). CDR3 nucleotides: TGTGCCAGCGGCCAAACGGGACAGGGGTTCCCATATAGCAATCAGCCCCAGCATTTT. Its translation is CASGQTGQGFPYSNQPQHF.

This chain connects TRBV5-8 to TRBJ2-5; no definite D call. The CDR3 covers 13 residues. V shed 4 bases and J shed 0 bases, with 7 bases lying between them. The V gene's germline CDR1 is SGHTS and CDR2 YDEGEE. The CDR3 coding sequence is TGTGCCAGCAGCCCCTATAACCAAGAGACCCAGTACTTC. The encoded protein is CASSPYNQETQYF.

The chain recombines TRBV29-1 with TRBJ2-1, with a weak D call TRBD2 (5 bases). V was cut by 3 bases and J by 0 bases, with 18 bases left in between. Germline assignment: CDR1 SQVTM and CDR2 ANQGSEA. This CDR3 is 17 amino acids long. The CDR3: CSVDPGAQRGSYNEQFF. The CDR3 DNA reads as TGCAGCGTTGACCCAGGTGCCCAACGGGGCTCCTACAATGAGCAGTTCTTC.

This chain uses TRBV7-3 with TRBJ2-6, with D possibly TRBD1 on 6 matching bases. CDR3 length equals 23 residues. The V gene's germline CDR1 is SGHTA and CDR2 FQGTGA. V gave up 5 bases and J gave up 0 bases, with 32 bases separating them. CDR3 nucleotides: TGTGCCAGCAGCATAATATACGGGACAATCCAAGACATAAATAGCTCTGGGGCCAACGTCCTGACTTTC. Amino acid sequence: CASSIIYGTIQDINSSGANVLTF.

This clone was seen only a few times. V usage is TRBV25-1 and J usage is TRBJ2-7, with D possibly matching TRBD2 (5 bases). The V end was cut by 1 base, the J end by 2 bases, with 12 bases between. Germline V CDR1 and CDR2: MGHDK, SYGVNS. The CDR3 covers 15 residues. The CDR3 is CASSESGIRAYEQYF. For the CDR3, the DNA is TGTGCCAGCAGTGAATCGGGGATTAGGGCCTACGAGCAGTACTTC.

This clone was seen once. The chain combines TRBV19 with TRBJ2-4, with TRBD1 matching over 8 bases. CDR1 is LNHDA and CDR2 is SQIVND in the germline V gene (reference sequence). The length of the CDR3 is 17 residues. The V and J ends lost 4 bases and 4 bases, in that order; junction bases with no gene match: 12. CDR3 nucleotide sequence: TGTGCCAGTAGTAGGGACCCGGGACAGGTCCGGAAAAACATTCAGTACTTC. It translates to CASSRDPGQVRKNIQYF.

The chain couples TRBV5-3 to TRBJ2-5, with D possibly TRBD1 on 6 matching bases. TRBV5-3 is known as an ORF, though its function is uncertain. CDR3 length: 12 residues. V shed 7 bases and J shed 3 bases, with 10 bases lying between them. In nucleotides, the CDR3 is TGTGCCAGAGGCCAGGGGAAAGAGACCCAGTACTTC. Protein: CARGQGKETQYF.

The chain joins TRBV18 to TRBJ1-2; 7 bases agree with TRBD1. The CDR3 runs 15 residues. J gave up 4 bases and V 3 bases, and 8 bases lay outside the gene matches. The germline V gene encodes CDR1 KGHSH and CDR2 LQKENI. CDR3 amino acids: CASSPETGPGYGYTF. The CDR3 nucleotides read TGTGCCAGCTCACCCGAGACAGGGCCAGGCTATGGCTACACCTTC.

This rearrangement joins TRBV5-1 to TRBJ1-2; TRBD1 might be the D (5 bases). Trimming pared 4 bases from V and 0 bases from J, leaving 13 bases between. Germline-derived CDR1 and CDR2 are SGHRS and YFSETQ. The CDR3 totals 15 residues. In nucleotides, the CDR3 is TGCGCCAGCAGCCTAGGGGTGATAGCTAACTATGGCTACACCTTC. Translation gives CASSLGVIANYGYTF.

The chain uses TRBV4-1 and TRBJ1-3; unclear D gene. This CDR3 is built from 15 residues. Between the trimmed V and J ends, which lost 4 bases and 0 bases, there was a span of 10 bases. Germline V gene lookup returns CDR1 MGHRA and CDR2 YSYEKL. This CDR3 reads CASSLLASSGNTIYF. The CDR3 DNA follows: TGCGCCAGCAGCCTGCTGGCCAGCTCTGGAAACACCATATATTTT.

The V and J genes are TRBV4-1 and TRBJ2-3, with D unclear. Trimming left V 0 bases short and J 0 bases short, with 10 bases between. This CDR3 contains 16 residues. Germline V gives CDR1 MGHRA, CDR2 YSYEKL. CDR3 loop: CASSQDDSRSTDTQYF. Here the CDR3 DNA reads TGCGCCAGCAGCCAAGATGACTCTAGGAGCACAGATACGCAGTATTTT.

The J gene is TRBJ1-1, the V gene TRBV10-3, with D tentatively TRBD1 (6 bases). The V gene lost 3 bases and the J gene lost 1 base, with 12 bases spanning the gap. The germline gives CDR1 ENHRY, CDR2 SYGVKD. The CDR3 spans 15 residues. CDR3 DNA sequence: TGTGCCATCAGTGAAGAGGGGGGGTCGAACACTGAAGCTTTCTTT. It encodes CAISEEGGSNTEAFF.

Comment on this clone: One junction end disagrees with the germline gene, perhaps due to a read error. The gene calls are TRBV13 and TRBJ1-2; 7 positions match TRBD1. CDR1 and CDR2 from the germline V gene are PRHDT and FYEKMQ (reference sequence). The CDR3 covers 14 residues. The CDR3 loop reads CASSIGTAYYGYTF. In DNA form, the CDR3 reads TGTGCCAGCAGCATAGGGACAGCCTACTATGGCTACACCTTC.

The chain carries TRBV9 and TRBJ2-1; TRBD2 matches at 15 bases. V was clipped by 4 bases and J by 8 bases; unmatched bases: 10. Per germline, CDR1 SGDLS and CDR2 YYNGEE. CDR3 size: 17 residues. The CDR3 reads CASSPARTSGGAHEQFF. CDR3 bases: TGTGCCAGCAGCCCAGCCCGGACTAGCGGGGGGGCTCATGAGCAGTTCTTC. The variable domain in full, completed from reference TRBV9 and TRBJ2-1, reads DSGVTQTPKHLITATGQRVTLRCSPRSGDLSVYWYQQSLDQGLQFLIQYYNGEERAKGNILERFSAQQFPDLHSELNLSSLELGDSALYFCASSPARTSGGAHEQFFGPGTRLTVL.

The V gene is TRBV4-1, the J gene TRBJ2-1; 8 bases align to TRBD2. The CDR3 totals 15 residues. CDR1 and CDR2 from the germline V gene are MGHRA and YSYEKL. With V trimmed by 1 base and J by 2 bases, 1 base remained unmatched. This CDR3 is CASSQVSGTYNEQFF. The DNA for the CDR3 is TGCGCCAGCAGCCAAGTTAGCGGGACCTACAATGAGCAGTTCTTC.

The gene calls are TRBV9 and TRBJ1-6; 8 bases match TRBD1. The CDR3 has 17 amino acids. Germline V gives CDR1 SGDLS, CDR2 YYNGEE. V lost 4 bases to trimming and J lost 1 base; unmatched junction nucleotides: 7. CDR3 coding DNA: TGTGCCAGCAGCTTAGGACAGGGAAGGTCCTATAATTCACCCCTCCACTTT. Its protein is CASSLGQGRSYNSPLHF.

This sequence joins TRBV4-1 and TRBJ2-2; D not resolved. Germline CDR1 reads MGHRA; CDR2 reads YSYEKL. The ends were cut back, 4 bases at V and 1 base at J, with 7 bases in the middle. This CDR3 contains 14 residues. For the CDR3, the DNA is TGCGCCAGCAGCCTCCACAGGAACACCGGGGAGCTGTTTTTT. Amino acid sequence: CASSLHRNTGELFF.

V usage is TRBV19 and J usage is TRBJ2-5; 7 nucleotides match TRBD1. The CDR3 is 15 residues long. V shed 3 bases, J shed 5 bases, and the junction held 9 bases outside the gene matches. Germline V gene lookup returns CDR1 LNHDA and CDR2 SQIVND (reference sequence). DNA for the CDR3: TGTGCCAGTAGTATTTCCCAGGGGGATGGGGAGACCCAGTACTTC. It translates to CASSISQGDGETQYF.